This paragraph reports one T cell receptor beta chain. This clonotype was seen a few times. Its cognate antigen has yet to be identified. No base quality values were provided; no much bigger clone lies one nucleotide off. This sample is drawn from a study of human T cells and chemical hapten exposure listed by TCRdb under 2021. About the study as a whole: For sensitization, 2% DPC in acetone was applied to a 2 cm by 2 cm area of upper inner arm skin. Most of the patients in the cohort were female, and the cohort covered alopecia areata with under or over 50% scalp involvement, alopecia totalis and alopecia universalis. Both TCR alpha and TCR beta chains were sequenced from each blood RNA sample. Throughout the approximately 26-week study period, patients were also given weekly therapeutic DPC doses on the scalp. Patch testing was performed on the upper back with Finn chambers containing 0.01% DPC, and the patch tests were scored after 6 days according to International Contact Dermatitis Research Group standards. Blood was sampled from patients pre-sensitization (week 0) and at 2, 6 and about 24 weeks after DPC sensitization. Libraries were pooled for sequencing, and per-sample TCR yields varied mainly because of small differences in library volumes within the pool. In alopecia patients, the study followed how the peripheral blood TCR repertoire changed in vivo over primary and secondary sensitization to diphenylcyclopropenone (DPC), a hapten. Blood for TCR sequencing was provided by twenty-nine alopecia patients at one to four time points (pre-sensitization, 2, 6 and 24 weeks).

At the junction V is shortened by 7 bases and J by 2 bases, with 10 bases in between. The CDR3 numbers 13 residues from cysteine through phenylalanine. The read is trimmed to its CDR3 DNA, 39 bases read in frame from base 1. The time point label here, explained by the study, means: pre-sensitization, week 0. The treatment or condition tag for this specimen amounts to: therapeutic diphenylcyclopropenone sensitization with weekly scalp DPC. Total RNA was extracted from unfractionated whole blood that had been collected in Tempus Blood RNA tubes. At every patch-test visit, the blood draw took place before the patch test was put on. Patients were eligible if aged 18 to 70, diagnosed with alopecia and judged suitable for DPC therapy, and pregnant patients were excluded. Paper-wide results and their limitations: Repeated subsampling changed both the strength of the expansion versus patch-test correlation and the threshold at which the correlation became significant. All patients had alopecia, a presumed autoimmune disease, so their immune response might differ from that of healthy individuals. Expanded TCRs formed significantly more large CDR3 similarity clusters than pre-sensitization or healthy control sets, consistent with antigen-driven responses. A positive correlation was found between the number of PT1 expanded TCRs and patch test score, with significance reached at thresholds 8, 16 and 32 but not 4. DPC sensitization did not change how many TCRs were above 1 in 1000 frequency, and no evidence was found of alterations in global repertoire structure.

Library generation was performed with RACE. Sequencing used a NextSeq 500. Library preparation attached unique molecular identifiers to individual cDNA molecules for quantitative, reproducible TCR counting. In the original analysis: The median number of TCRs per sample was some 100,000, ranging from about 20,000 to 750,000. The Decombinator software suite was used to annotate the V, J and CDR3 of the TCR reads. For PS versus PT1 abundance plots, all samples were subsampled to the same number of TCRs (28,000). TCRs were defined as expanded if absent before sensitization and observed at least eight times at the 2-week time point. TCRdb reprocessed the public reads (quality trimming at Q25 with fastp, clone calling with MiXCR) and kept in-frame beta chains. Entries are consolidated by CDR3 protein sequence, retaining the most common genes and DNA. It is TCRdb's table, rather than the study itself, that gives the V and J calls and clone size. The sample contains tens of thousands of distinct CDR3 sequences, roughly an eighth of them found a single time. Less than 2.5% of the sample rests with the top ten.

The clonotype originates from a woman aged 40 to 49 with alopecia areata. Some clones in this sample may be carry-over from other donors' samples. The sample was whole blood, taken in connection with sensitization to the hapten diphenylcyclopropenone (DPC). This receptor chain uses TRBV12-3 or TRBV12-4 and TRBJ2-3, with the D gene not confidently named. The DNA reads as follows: TGTGCCAGCACCTCTCGGGTCACAGATACGCAGTATTTT. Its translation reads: CASTSRVTDTQYF.